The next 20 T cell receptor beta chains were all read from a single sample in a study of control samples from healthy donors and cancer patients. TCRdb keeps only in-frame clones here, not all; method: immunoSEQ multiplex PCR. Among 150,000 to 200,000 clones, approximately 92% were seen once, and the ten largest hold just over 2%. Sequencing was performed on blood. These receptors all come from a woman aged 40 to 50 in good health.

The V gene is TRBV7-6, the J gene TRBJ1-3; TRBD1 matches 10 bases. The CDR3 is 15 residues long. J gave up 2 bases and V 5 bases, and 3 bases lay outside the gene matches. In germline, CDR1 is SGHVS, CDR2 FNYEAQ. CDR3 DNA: TGTGCCAGCAGCCCGGGGACAGGGGCTGGAAACACCATATATTTT. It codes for CASSPGTGAGNTIYF.

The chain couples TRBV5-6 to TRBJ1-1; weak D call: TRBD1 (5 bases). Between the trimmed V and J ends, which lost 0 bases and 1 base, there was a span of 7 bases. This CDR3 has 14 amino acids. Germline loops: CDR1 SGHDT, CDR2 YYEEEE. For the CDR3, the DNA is TGTGCCAGCAGCTTGGCCGGGGGGAACACTGAAGCTTTCTTT. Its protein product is CASSLAGGNTEAFF.

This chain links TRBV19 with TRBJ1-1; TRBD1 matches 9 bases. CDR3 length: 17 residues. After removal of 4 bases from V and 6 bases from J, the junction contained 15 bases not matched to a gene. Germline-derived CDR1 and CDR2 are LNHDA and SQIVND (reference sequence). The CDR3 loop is CASSTLWGQGLSAEAFF. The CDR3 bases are TGTGCCAGTAGTACCTTGTGGGGACAGGGACTATCGGCTGAAGCTTTCTTT.

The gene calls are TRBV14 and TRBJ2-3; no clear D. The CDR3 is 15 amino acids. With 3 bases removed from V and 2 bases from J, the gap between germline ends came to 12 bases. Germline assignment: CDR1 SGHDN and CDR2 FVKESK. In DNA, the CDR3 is TGTGCCAGCAGCCATTCCCCGGAACCCACAGATACGCAGTATTTT. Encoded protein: CASSHSPEPTDTQYF.

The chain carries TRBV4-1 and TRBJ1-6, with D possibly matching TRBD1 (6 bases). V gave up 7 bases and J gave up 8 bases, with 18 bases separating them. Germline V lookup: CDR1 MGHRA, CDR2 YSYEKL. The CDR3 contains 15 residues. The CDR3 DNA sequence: TGCGCCAGCACCCTCCAGGGAGGGGGGGATTCACCCCTCCACTTT. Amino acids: CASTLQGGGDSPLHF.

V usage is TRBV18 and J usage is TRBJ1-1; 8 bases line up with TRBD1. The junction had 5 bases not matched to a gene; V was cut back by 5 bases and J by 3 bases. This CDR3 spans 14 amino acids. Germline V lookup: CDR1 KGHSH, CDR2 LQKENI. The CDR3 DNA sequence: TGTGCCAGCTCAACCCAGGGGGCTCACACTGAAGCTTTCTTT. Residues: CASSTQGAHTEAFF.

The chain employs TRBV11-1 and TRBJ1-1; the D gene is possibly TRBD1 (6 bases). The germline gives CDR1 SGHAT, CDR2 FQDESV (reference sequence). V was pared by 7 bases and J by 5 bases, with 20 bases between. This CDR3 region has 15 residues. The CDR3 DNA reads TGTGCCAGCACTCAAGCTCGGGGGCCTGGTACTGAAGCTTTCTTT. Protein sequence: CASTQARGPGTEAFF.

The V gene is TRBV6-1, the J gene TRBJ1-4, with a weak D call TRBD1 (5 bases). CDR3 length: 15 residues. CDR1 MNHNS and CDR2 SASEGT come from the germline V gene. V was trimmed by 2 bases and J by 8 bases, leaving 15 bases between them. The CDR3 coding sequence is TGTGCCAGCAGTGAATGGTGGCAGGGTGGGGAAAAACTGTTTTTT. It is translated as CASSEWWQGGEKLFF.

The CDR3 sequence is CASSPLRDNYGYTF. Written as DNA, the CDR3 is TGTGCCAGCAGCCCGCTCCGGGATAACTATGGCTACACCTTC. V and J are TRBV11-2 and TRBJ1-2; the D is unclear. This CDR3 spans 14 amino acids. CDR1 and CDR2 from the germline V gene are SGHAT and FQNNGV. Trimming cost V 5 bases and J 1 base, with 11 bases left between them. Supplemented by reference TRBV11-2 and TRBJ1-2, the full variable domain reads EAGVAQSPRYKIIEKRQSVAFWCNPISGHATLYWYQQILGQGPKLLIQFQNNGVVDDSQLPKDRFSAERLKGVDSTLKIQPAKLEDSAVYLCASSPLRDNYGYTFGSGTRLTVV.

The CDR3 coding sequence is TGTGCCAGCAGCTCGACGGGGGGGGTGGAAGATACGCAGTATTTT. Translation gives CASSSTGGVEDTQYF. This chain connects TRBV7-6 to TRBJ2-3; 8 nucleotides match TRBD2. Germline CDR1 and CDR2: SGHVS and FNYEAQ. The CDR3 contains 15 residues. V gave up 4 bases and J gave up 5 bases; unmatched junction bases: 8.

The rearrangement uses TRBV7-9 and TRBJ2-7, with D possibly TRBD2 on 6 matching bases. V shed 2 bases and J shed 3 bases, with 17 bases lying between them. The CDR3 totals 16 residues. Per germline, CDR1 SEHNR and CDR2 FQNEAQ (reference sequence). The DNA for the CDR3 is TGTGCCAGCAGCTTAAACCCAAGCCGGCGGGGCTACGAGCAGTACTTC. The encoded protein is CASSLNPSRRGYEQYF.

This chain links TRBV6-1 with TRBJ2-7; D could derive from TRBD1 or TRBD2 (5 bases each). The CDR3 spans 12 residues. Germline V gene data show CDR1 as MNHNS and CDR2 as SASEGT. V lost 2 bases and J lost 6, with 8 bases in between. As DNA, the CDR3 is TGTGCCAGCAGTGAACCGGGGCGCGAGCAGTACTTC. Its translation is CASSEPGREQYF.

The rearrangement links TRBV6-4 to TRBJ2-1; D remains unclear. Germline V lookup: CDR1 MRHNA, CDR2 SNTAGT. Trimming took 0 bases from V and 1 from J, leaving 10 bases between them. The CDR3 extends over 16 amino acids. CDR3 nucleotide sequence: TGTGCCAGCAGTGACTCCCTAACAGATTCCTACAATGAGCAGTTCTTC. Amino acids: CASSDSLTDSYNEQFF.

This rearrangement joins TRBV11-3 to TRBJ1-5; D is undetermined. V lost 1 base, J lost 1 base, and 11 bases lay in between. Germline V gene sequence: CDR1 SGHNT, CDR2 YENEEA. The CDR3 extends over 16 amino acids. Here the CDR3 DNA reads TGTGCCAGCAGCTTAGCGGTGGCAAGGAGCAATCAGCCCCAGCATTTT. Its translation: CASSLAVARSNQPQHF.

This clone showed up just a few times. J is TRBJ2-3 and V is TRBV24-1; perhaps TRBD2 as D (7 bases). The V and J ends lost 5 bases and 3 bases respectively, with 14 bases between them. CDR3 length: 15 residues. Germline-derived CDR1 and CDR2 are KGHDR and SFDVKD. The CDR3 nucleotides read TGTGCCACCAGTGCGCCGGGGGGCGGGACAGATACGCAGTATTTT. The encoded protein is CATSAPGGGTDTQYF.

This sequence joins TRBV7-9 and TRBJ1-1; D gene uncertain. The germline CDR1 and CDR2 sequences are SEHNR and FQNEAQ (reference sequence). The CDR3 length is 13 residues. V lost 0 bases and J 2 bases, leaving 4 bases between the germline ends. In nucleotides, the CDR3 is TGTGCCAGCAGCTTAGCGGAAAACACTGAAGCTTTCTTT. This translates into CASSLAENTEAFF. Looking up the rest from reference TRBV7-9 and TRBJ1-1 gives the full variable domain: DTGVSQNPRHKITKRGQNVTFRCDPISEHNRLYWYRQTLGQGPEFLTYFQNEAQLEKSRLLSDRFSAERPKGSFSTLEIQRTEQGDSAMYLCASSLAENTEAFFGQGTRLTVV.

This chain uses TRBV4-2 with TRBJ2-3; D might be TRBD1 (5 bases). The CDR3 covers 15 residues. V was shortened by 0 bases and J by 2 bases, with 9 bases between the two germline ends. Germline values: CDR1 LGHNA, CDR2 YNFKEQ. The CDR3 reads CASSQEGRVTDTQYF. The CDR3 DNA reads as TGTGCCAGCAGCCAAGAGGGCAGGGTCACAGATACGCAGTATTTT.

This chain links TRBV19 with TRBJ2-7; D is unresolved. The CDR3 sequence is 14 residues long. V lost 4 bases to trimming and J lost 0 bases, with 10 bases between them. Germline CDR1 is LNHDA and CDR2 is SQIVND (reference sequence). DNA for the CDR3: TGTGCCAGTAGTACACAAGCAAGCTCCTACGAGCAGTACTTC. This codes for CASSTQASSYEQYF.

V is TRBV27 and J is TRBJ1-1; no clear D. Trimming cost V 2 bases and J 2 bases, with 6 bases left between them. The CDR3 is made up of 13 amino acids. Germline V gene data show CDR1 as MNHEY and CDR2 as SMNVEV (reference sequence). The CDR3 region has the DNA TGTGCCAGCAGTTTAGAGGTTAACACTGAAGCTTTCTTT. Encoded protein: CASSLEVNTEAFF.

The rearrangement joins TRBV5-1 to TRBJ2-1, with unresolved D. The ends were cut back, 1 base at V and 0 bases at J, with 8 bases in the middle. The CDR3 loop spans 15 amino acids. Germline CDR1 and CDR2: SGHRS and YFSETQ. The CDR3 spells CASSLTRFSYNEQFF. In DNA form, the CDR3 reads TGCGCCAGCAGCTTGACCAGATTCTCCTACAATGAGCAGTTCTTC. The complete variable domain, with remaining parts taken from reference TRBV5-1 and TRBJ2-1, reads KAGVTQTPRYLIKTRGQQVTLSCSPISGHRSVSWYQQTPGQGLQFLFEYFSETQRNKGNFPGRFSGRQFSNSRSEMNVSTLELGDSALYLCASSLTRFSYNEQFFGPGTRLTVL.